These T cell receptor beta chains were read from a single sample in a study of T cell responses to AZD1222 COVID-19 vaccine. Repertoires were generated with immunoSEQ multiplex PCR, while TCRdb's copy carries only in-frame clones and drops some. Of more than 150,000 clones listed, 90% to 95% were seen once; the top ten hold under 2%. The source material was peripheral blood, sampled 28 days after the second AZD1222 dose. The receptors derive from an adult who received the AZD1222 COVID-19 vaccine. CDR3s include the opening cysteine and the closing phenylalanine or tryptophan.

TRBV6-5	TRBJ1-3	CASTSPGVDTIYF
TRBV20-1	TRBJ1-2	CSASLRVGYTF
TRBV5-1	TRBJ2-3	CASRQGAAASTDTQYF
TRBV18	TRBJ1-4	CASSSGGTNEKLFF
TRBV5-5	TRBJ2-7	CASSGGTGGYEQYF
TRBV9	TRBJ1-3	CASSVGSGVMGDTIYF
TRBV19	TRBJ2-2	CASSMVPGGGELFF
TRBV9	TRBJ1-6	CASSSGTVISPLHF
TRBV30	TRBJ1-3	CAWAPGDRESRIYF
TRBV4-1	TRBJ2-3	CASSQVPPREADTQYF
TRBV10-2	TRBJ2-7	CASSESGHNSYEQYF
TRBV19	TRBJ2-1	CASSIEPGTEEGNEQFF
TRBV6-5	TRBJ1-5	CASSPGTDSNQPQHF
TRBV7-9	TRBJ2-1	CASSLEGEQFF
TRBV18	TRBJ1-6	CASSLAGAPNSPLHF
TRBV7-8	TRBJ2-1	CASSFFPKGGSYNEQFF
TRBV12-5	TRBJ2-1	CASGFPWGQNEQFF
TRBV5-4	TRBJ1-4	CASSLPGATNEKLFF
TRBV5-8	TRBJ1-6	CASSLVPYNSPLHF
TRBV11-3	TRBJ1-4	CASSSASGTAPKEKLFF
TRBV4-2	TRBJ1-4	CASSQGGEEKLFF
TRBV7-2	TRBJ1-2	CASSLYWAGNYGYTF
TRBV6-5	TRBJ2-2	CAAFLDSLLTGELFF
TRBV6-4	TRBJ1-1	CASSDSGGDTEAFF
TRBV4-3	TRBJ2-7	CASSRQTGSSYEQYF
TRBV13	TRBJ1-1	CASRIAGANTEAFF
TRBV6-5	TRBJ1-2	CASRWGGYGYTF
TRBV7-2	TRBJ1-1	CASSLAEGTEAFF
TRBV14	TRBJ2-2	CASSQVNTGELFF
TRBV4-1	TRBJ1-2	CASRPGVTAYGYTF
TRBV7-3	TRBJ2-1	CASSLGIVSYNEQFF
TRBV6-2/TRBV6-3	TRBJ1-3	CASNPGDSGNTIYF
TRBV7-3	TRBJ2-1	CASSFLGGEQFF
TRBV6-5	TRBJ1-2	CASRDGTGGYTF
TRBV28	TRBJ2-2	CASRSPGTGGRFSGELFF
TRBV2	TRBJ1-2	CASSYGQIPHNYGYTF
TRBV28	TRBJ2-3	CASSTGLAGLTDTQYF
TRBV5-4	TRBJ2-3	CASSLGAGQSTDTQYF
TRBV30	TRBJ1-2	CAWSVGAWGYTF
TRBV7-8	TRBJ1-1	CASSLEVLPGQFFTEAFF
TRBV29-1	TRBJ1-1	CSVAGPRGGNTEAFF
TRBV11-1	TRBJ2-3	CASSLGASADTQYF
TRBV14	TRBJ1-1	CASSQMPGLNTEAFF
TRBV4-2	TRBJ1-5	CASSQDRDGIPGGIWSNQPQHF
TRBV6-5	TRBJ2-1	CASSFGTGYVNEQFF
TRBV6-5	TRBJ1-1	CASSPRTVNTEAFF
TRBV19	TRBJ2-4	CASSQDRRDIQYF
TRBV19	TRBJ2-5	CASRTSGNQETQYF
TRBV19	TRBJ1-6	CASSISGGEVNSPLHF
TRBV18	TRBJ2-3	CASSPTGVLAESTDTQYF
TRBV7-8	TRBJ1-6	CASSWADSPLHF
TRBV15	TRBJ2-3	CATSRDRAGTDTQYF
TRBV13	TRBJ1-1	CASSSTSEAFF
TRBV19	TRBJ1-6	CASTEVDNSPLHF
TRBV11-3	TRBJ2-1	CASSLDRSGDEQFF
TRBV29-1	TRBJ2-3	CSLRGVRGPIDTQYF
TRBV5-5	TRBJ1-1	CASSFLNTEAFF
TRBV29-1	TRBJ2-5	CSVEGLRDRVGETQYF
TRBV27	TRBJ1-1	CASSPLQGLEAFF
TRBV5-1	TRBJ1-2	CASSFGGGDGYTF